A single sample is the source of the 23 T cell receptor beta chains below, sequenced in a study of shared T cell receptors in the human thymus. Sequencing was performed with immunoSEQ multiplex PCR; in TCRdb, only in-frame clones are kept and a portion is missing. The sample has hundreds of thousands of clones, 78% seen once. These same records also appear under a second study, on human thymus T cells.

The material sequenced was thymocytes. These receptor sequences come from a boy under two years old with a congenital heart defect.

The V call is TRBV6-1, the J call TRBJ2-7; 8 bases align to TRBD2. V trimming: 4 bases; J trimming: 3 bases; junction bases outside the gene matches: 8. The CDR3 totals 15 residues. CDR1 is MNHNS, CDR2 SASEGT, per germline. CDR3 nucleotides: TGTGCCAGCAGTGGCCGGGGAGCGGGGGACTACGAGCAGTACTTC. It codes for CASSGRGAGDYEQYF.

This sequence joins TRBV28 and TRBJ2-7; TRBD2 is a possible D gene (5 bases). Trimming removed 6 bases from V and 3 bases from J, with 15 bases in between. The length of the CDR3 is 14 residues. Germline V gene sequence: CDR1 MDHEN, CDR2 SYDVKM. CDR3 nucleotides: TGTGCCAGCAGGAGCGGCCCGTTTTACTACGAGCAGTACTTC. Translating it yields CASRSGPFYYEQYF.

The chain couples TRBV5-6 to TRBJ2-7; D possibly corresponds to TRBD2 (6 bases). The germline V and J ends were trimmed by 1 base and 4 bases, with 12 bases remaining between them. In germline, CDR1 is SGHDT, CDR2 YYEEEE. This CDR3 region has 14 residues. CDR3 DNA: TGTGCCAGCAGCTTGTATAGCGGAGGGTACGAGCAGTACTTC. It translates to CASSLYSGGYEQYF.

The rearrangement joins TRBV11-2 to TRBJ2-1; 13 positions match TRBD2. CDR1 is SGHAT, CDR2 FQNNGV, per germline. The junction had 9 bases not matched to a gene; V was cut back by 0 bases and J by 10 bases. The CDR3 is made up of 17 amino acids. The CDR3 loop reads CASSLEAQLAGGGEQFF. CDR3 DNA: TGTGCCAGCAGCTTAGAGGCTCAACTAGCGGGAGGGGGGGAGCAGTTCTTC.

The genes are TRBV5-4 and TRBJ1-2, with 9 bases lining up with TRBD1. The CDR3 spans 13 residues. Per germline, CDR1 SGHNT and CDR2 YYREEE (reference sequence). V dropped 4 bases and J dropped 8; count of bases not matched to a gene: 6. DNA of the CDR3: TGTGCCAGCAGCATCGGACAGGGGCACGGCTACACCTTC. Its protein is CASSIGQGHGYTF. The entire variable domain, with the rest obtained from reference TRBV5-4 and TRBJ1-2, is as follows: ETGVTQSPTHLIKTRGQQVTLRCSSQSGHNTVSWYQQALGQGPQFIFQYYREEENGRGNFPPRFSGLQFPNYSSELNVNALELDDSALYLCASSIGQGHGYTFGSGTRLTVV.

This clone was picked up a small number of times. The V call is TRBV30, the J call TRBJ1-1, with D possibly TRBD1 on 5 matching bases. Trimming left V 5 bases short and J 0 bases short, with 13 bases between. The germline V gene encodes CDR1 GTSNPN and CDR2 SVGIG (reference sequence). The CDR3 covers 14 residues. For the CDR3, the DNA is TGTGCCTGGGGTTCCGGGGGGGTGAACACTGAAGCTTTCTTT. Encoded protein: CAWGSGGVNTEAFF.

The gene calls are TRBV7-2 and TRBJ1-1; no firm D call. The CDR3 is 16 amino acids. The germline V gene has CDR1 SGHTA and CDR2 FQGNSA. Trimming left V 0 bases short and J 1 base short, with 12 bases between. CDR3 DNA sequence: TGTGCCAGCAGCTTAGCGAGGCCGGCGGGGAACACTGAAGCTTTCTTT. Encoded protein: CASSLARPAGNTEAFF.

This chain connects TRBV4-3 to TRBJ2-2; 9 bases agree with TRBD2. V gave up 0 bases and J gave up 6 bases; unmatched junction bases: 8. Germline lookup yields CDR1 LGHNA and CDR2 YSLEER. The CDR3 runs 17 residues. CDR3 loop: CASSQDGIAGDAGELFF. CDR3 DNA: TGCGCCAGCAGCCAAGACGGGATAGCGGGAGATGCCGGGGAGCTGTTTTTT.

This clone has only a few counts. CDR3 protein: CASSSDYAGANVLTF. CDR3 coding DNA: TGCGCCAGCAGCTCGGACTACGCTGGGGCCAACGTCCTGACTTTC. This chain uses TRBV5-1 with TRBJ2-6; D might be TRBD2 (6 bases). V was trimmed by 3 bases and J by 2 bases, leaving 9 bases between them. Germline V lookup: CDR1 SGHRS, CDR2 YFSETQ. The CDR3 is 15 amino acids.

V gene TRBV11-2 combines with J gene TRBJ2-3, with 12 bases lining up with TRBD2. The CDR3 runs to 17 residues. The J segment lost 5 bases and the V segment lost 5 bases, leaving 11 bases of the junction unmatched. Germline V gene sequence: CDR1 SGHAT, CDR2 FQNNGV. The DNA of the CDR3 is TGTGCCAGCAGCCCCCGACTAGCGGGAGTATCAAGAGATACGCAGTATTTT. Translated: CASSPRLAGVSRDTQYF.

This chain joins TRBV4-3 and TRBJ2-6, with 7 bases matching TRBD2. The junction had 13 bases not matched to a gene; V was cut back by 8 bases and J by 0 bases. The CDR3 is 18 amino acids. CDR1 LGHNA and CDR2 YSLEER come from the germline V gene. CDR3 nucleotide sequence: TGCGCCAGCGGACGAGGACCAGCGGGAAACTCTGGGGCCAACGTCCTGACTTTC. This translates into CASGRGPAGNSGANVLTF.

This clone was observed a handful of times. The chain carries TRBV4-1 and TRBJ2-2, with D tentatively TRBD1 (5 bases). The CDR3 runs 19 residues. Germline loops: CDR1 MGHRA, CDR2 YSYEKL. The V end lost 0 bases, the J end lost 1 base, and 18 bases lay between the germline ends. The CDR3 nucleotides read TGCGCCAGCAGCCAAGATGGGGTGGGGCCCAACAGGAACACCGGGGAGCTGTTTTTT. Translating it yields CASSQDGVGPNRNTGELFF.

The rearrangement links TRBV5-1 to TRBJ2-7; 7 bases line up with TRBD1. CDR1 is SGHRS, CDR2 YFSETQ, per germline. J lost 4 bases, V lost 0 bases, and 7 bases had no gene match. The CDR3 totals 15 residues. CDR3 region: CASSLELQGVYEQYF. The CDR3 nucleotides are TGCGCCAGCAGCTTGGAACTCCAGGGGGTTTACGAGCAGTACTTC.

The chain couples TRBV4-1 to TRBJ2-7, with D tentatively TRBD2 (6 bases). The CDR3 covers 16 residues. CDR1 is MGHRA, CDR2 YSYEKL, per germline. V lost 0 bases to trimming and J lost 4 bases, with 16 bases between them. The CDR3: CASSQDLSAGQYEQYF. CDR3 DNA sequence: TGCGCCAGCAGCCAAGATCTTTCCGCGGGGCAGTACGAGCAGTACTTC.

CDR3 in amino acids: CASSQAQSGGLYGYTF. The CDR3 region has the DNA TGTGCCAGCAGCCAGGCTCAGTCGGGGGGACTCTATGGCTACACCTTC. The V call is TRBV14, the J call TRBJ1-2; perhaps TRBD1 as D (5 bases). The CDR3 contains 16 residues. Deletions cut 3 bases from V and 4 bases from J, with 18 bases between. Germline lookup yields CDR1 SGHDN and CDR2 FVKESK.

The chain joins TRBV5-6 to TRBJ1-4; TRBD1 is a possible D gene (5 bases). This CDR3 has 14 amino acids. Trimming took off 1 base at V and 5 bases at J, with 9 bases between the two ends. Germline CDR1 and CDR2: SGHDT and YYEEEE. The CDR3 bases are TGTGCCAGCAGCTTGAAGGGGATAAATGAAAAACTGTTTTTT. Protein product: CASSLKGINEKLFF.

The rearrangement uses TRBV29-1 and TRBJ2-1; 11 bases agree with TRBD2. CDR3 length equals 14 residues. V was clipped by 2 bases and J by 3 bases; unmatched bases: 0. Germline V gene lookup returns CDR1 SQVTM and CDR2 ANQGSEA. CDR3: CSVETSGSYNEQFF. DNA for the CDR3: TGCAGCGTTGAAACTAGCGGGAGCTACAATGAGCAGTTCTTC.

The chain couples TRBV4-3 to TRBJ2-5; TRBD1 might be the D (5 bases). The CDR3 length is 15 residues. V was shortened by 0 bases and J by 5 bases, with 13 bases between the two germline ends. The germline CDR1 and CDR2 sequences are LGHNA and YSLEER. In DNA, the CDR3 is TGCGCCAGCAGCCAAGATCCCAGGGTAATGGAGACCCAGTACTTC. Protein sequence: CASSQDPRVMETQYF.

The genes are TRBV14 and TRBJ1-2; D is undetermined. The CDR3 loop spans 17 amino acids. The V end was cut by 0 bases, the J end by 2 bases, with 16 bases between. Germline CDR1 is SGHDN and CDR2 is FVKESK. In nucleotides, the CDR3 is TGTGCCAGCAGCCAAGAGGCGGGTTCGGCGGTAAACTATGGCTACACCTTC. Its translation is CASSQEAGSAVNYGYTF. The entire variable domain, with the rest obtained from reference TRBV14 and TRBJ1-2, is as follows: EAGVTQFPSHSVIEKGQTVTLRCDPISGHDNLYWYRRVMGKEIKFLLHFVKESKQDESGMPNNRFLAERTGGTYSTLKVQPAELEDSGVYFCASSQEAGSAVNYGYTFGSGTRLTVV.

V is TRBV13 and J is TRBJ1-3, with 7 bases aligning to TRBD1. The CDR3 is 23 residues long. V was pared by 5 bases and J by 3 bases, with 31 bases of the junction left unmatched. From germline, CDR1 is PRHDT and CDR2 FYEKMQ (reference sequence). The CDR3 sequence: CASSQLSLLPGTVARHRGNTIYF. In DNA, the CDR3 is TGTGCCAGCAGCCAACTGAGCCTTTTACCAGGGACAGTCGCCCGTCATCGTGGAAACACCATATATTTT.

This chain connects TRBV4-3 to TRBJ2-4, with TRBD1 matching over 8 bases. The germline gives CDR1 LGHNA, CDR2 YSLEER. The CDR3 covers 16 residues. Germline trimming cut 3 bases from V and 0 bases from J; bases unmatched to any gene: 4. The CDR3 region is CASSQDDRGAKNIQYF. CDR3 in DNA: TGCGCCAGCAGCCAGGACGACAGGGGAGCCAAAAACATTCAGTACTTC.

A word on this clone: Other DNA sequences within the sample encode an identical CDR3. V usage is TRBV5-1 and J usage is TRBJ2-7, with 9 bases fitting TRBD1. J gave up 2 bases and V 0 bases, and 3 bases lay outside the gene matches. Per germline, CDR1 SGHRS and CDR2 YFSETQ. This CDR3 region has 15 residues. Here the CDR3 reads CASSLAGTGTYEQYF. In DNA, the CDR3 is TGCGCCAGCAGCTTGGCCGGGACAGGGACCTACGAGCAGTACTTC.

The chain carries TRBV11-3 and TRBJ1-4; 8 nucleotides align to TRBD1. The V and J ends lost 5 bases and 5 bases, in that order; junction bases with no gene match: 7. Looked up from germline, CDR1 is SGHNT and CDR2 is YENEEA. This CDR3 region has 15 residues. The CDR3 DNA reads as TGTGCCAGCAGCACAGGGGGACACCCGAATGAAAAACTGTTTTTT. Its translation is CASSTGGHPNEKLFF.